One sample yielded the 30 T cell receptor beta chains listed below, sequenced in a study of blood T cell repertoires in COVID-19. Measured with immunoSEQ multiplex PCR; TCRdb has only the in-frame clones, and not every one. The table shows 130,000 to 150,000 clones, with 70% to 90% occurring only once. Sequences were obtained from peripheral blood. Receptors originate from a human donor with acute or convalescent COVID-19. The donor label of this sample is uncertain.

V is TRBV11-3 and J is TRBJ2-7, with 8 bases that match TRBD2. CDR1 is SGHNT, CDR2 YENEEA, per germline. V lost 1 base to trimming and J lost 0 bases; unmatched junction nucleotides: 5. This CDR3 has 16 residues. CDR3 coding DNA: TGTGCCAGCAGCTTAGTCGGGAGGGGGAACTCCTACGAGCAGTACTTC. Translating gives CASSLVGRGNSYEQYF.

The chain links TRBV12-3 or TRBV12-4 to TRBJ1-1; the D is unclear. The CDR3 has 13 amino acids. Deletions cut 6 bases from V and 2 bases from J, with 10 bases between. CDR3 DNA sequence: TGTGCCAGCAGCCCGGGATTCAACACTGAAGCTTTCTTT. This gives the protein CASSPGFNTEAFF.

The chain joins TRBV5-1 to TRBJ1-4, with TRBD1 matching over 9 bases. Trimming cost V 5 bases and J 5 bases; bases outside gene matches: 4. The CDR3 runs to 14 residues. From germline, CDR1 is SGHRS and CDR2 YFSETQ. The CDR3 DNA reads TGCGCCAGCAGATCAGGGACAGGGAATGAAAAACTGTTTTTT. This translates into CASRSGTGNEKLFF.

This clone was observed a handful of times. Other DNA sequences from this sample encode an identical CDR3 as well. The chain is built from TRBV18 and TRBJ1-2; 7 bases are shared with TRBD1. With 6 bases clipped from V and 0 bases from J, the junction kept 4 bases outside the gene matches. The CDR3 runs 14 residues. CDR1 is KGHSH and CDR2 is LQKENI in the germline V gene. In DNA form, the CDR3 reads TGTGCCAGCTCCCGGGACAGAGCTAACTATGGCTACACCTTC. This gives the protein CASSRDRANYGYTF.

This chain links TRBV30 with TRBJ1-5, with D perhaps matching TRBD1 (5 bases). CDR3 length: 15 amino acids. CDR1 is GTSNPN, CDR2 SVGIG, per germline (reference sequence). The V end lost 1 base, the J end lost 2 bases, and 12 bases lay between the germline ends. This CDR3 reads CAWSGKGSGNQPQHF. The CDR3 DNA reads TGTGCCTGGAGTGGAAAGGGGTCGGGCAATCAGCCCCAGCATTTT.

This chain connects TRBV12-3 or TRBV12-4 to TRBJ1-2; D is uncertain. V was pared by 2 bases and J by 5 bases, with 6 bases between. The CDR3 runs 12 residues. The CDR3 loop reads CASSLREYGYTF. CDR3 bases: TGTGCCAGCAGTTTAAGGGAGTATGGCTACACCTTC.

CDR3 DNA: TGTGCCAGCAGTCCTCCAGACAGGTTGAACTATGGCTACACCTTC. It codes for CASSPPDRLNYGYTF. The chain has TRBV28 and TRBJ1-2, with a tentative D call TRBD1 (6 bases). Looked up from germline, CDR1 is MDHEN and CDR2 is SYDVKM. Trimming shortened V by 5 bases and J by 2 bases, and 15 bases separated the two germline ends. The CDR3 is 15 residues long.

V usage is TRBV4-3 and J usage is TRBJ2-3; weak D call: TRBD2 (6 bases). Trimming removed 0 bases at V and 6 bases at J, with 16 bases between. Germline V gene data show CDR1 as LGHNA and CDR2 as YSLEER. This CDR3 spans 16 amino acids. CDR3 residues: CASSQDRDGSWDTQYF. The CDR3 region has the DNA TGCGCCAGCAGCCAAGATCGGGACGGGAGTTGGGATACGCAGTATTTT.

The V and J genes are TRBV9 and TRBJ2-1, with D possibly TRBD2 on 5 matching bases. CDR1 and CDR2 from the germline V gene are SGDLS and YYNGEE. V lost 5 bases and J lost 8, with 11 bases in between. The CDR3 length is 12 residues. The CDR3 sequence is CASRGALDEQFF. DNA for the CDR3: TGTGCCAGCAGGGGAGCGCTGGATGAGCAGTTCTTC.

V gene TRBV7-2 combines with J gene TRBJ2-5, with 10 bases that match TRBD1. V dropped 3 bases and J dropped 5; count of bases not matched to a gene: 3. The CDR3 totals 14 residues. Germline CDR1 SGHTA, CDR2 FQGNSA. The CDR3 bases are TGTGCCAGCAGCTTGGGACAGGGGTGGGAGACCCAGTACTTC. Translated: CASSLGQGWETQYF. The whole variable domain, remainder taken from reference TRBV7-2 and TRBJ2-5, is GAGVSQSPSNKVTEKGKDVELRCDPISGHTALYWYRQSLGQGLEFLIYFQGNSAPDKSGLPSDRFSAERTGGSVSTLTIQRTQQEDSAVYLCASSLGQGWETQYFGPGTRLLVL.

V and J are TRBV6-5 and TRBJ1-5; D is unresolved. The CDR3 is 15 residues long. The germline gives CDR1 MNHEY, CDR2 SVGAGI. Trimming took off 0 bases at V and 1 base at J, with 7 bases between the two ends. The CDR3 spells CASSYSAGSNQPQHF. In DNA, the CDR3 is TGTGCCAGCAGTTACTCTGCGGGGAGCAATCAGCCCCAGCATTTT.

CDR3 sequence (DNA): TGTGCCAGCAGCTCCTTCACAGATACGCAGTATTTT. Amino acids: CASSSFTDTQYF. V usage is TRBV11-2 and J usage is TRBJ2-3; D is uncertain. Trimming cost V 4 bases and J 2 bases, with 4 bases left between them. The length of the CDR3 is 12 residues. Germline V gene data show CDR1 as SGHAT and CDR2 as FQNNGV.

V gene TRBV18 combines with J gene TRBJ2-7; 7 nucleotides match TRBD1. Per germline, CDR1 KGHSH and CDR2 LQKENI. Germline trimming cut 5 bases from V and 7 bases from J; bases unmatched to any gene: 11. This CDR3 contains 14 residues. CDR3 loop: CASSSQTGSGEQYF. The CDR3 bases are TGTGCCAGCTCATCCCAGACAGGGTCTGGGGAGCAGTACTTC. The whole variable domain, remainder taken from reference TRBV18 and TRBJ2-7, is NAGVMQNPRHLVRRRGQEARLRCSPMKGHSHVYWYRQLPEEGLKFMVYLQKENIIDESGMPKERFSAEFPKEGPSILRIQQVVRGDSAAYFCASSSQTGSGEQYFGPGTRLTVT.

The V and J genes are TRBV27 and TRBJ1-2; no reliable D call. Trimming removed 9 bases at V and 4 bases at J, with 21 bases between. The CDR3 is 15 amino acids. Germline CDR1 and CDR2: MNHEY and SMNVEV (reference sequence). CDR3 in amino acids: CASGFFESSLYGYTF. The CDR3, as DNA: TGTGCCAGTGGCTTTTTTGAATCATCTCTCTATGGCTACACCTTC.

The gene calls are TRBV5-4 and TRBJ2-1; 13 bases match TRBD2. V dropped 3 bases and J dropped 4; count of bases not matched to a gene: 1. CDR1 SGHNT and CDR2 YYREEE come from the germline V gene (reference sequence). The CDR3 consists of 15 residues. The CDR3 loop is CASSSTSGRYNEQFF. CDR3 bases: TGTGCCAGCAGCTCGACTAGCGGGAGGTACAATGAGCAGTTCTTC.

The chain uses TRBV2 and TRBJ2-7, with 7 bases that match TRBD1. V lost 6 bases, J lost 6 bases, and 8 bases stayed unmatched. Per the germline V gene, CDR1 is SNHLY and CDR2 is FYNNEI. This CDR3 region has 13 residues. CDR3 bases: TGTGCCAGCAGCCGTTTGGGACAGACCGAGCAGTACGTC. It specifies CASSRLGQTEQYV.

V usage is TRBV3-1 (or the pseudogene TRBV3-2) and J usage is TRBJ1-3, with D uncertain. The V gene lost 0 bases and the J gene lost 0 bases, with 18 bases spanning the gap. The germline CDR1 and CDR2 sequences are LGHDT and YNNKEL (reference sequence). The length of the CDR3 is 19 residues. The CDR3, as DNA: TGTGCCAGCAGCCAAGATGGAGGGCGGGGATCCATCTCTGGAAACACCATATATTTT. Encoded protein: CASSQDGGRGSISGNTIYF.

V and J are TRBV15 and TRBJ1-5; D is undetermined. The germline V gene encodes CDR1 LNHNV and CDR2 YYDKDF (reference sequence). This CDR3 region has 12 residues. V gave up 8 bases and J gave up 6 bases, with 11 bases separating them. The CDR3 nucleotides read TGTGCCACCGAAATATTCGGTCAGCCCCAGCATTTT. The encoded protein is CATEIFGQPQHF. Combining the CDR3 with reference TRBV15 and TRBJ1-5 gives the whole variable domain DAMVIQNPRYQVTQFGKPVTLSCSQTLNHNVMYWYQQKSSQAPKLLFHYYDKDFNNEADTPDNFQSRRPNTSFCFLDIRSPGLGDTAMYLCATEIFGQPQHFGDGTRLSIL.

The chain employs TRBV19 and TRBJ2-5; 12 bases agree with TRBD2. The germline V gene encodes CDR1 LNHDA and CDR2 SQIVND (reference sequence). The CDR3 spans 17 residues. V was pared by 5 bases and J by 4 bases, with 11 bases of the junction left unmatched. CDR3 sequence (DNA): TGTGCCAGTAGTCTGCTAGCGGGAGGGCCTCTCGGAGAGACCCAGTACTTC. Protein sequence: CASSLLAGGPLGETQYF.

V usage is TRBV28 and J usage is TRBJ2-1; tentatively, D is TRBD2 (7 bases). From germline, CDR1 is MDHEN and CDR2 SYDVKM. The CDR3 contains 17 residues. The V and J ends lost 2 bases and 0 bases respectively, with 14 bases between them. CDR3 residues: CASSLTAGAPSYNEQFF. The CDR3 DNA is TGTGCCAGCAGTTTAACGGCGGGGGCCCCCTCCTACAATGAGCAGTTCTTC.

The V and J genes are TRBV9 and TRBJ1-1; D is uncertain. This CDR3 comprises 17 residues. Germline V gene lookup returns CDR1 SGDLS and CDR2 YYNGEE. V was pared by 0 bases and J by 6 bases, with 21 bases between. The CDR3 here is CASSVALSGSGNAEAFF. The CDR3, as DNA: TGTGCCAGCAGCGTAGCGCTCAGCGGGTCGGGAAACGCTGAAGCTTTCTTT. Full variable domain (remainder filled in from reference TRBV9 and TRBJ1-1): DSGVTQTPKHLITATGQRVTLRCSPRSGDLSVYWYQQSLDQGLQFLIQYYNGEERAKGNILERFSAQQFPDLHSELNLSSLELGDSALYFCASSVALSGSGNAEAFFGQGTRLTVV.

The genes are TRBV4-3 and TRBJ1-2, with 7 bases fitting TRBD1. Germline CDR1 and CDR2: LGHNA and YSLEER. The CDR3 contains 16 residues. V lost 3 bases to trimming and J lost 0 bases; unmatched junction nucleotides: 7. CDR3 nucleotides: TGCGCCAGCAGCCAGGCCGGAGGGGGCACTAACTATGGCTACACCTTC. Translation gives CASSQAGGGTNYGYTF.

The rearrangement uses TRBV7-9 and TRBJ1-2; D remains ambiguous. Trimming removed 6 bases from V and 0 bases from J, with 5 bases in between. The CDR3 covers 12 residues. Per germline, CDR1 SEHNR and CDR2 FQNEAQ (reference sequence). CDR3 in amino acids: CASSPANYGYTF. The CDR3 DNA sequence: TGTGCCAGCAGTCCAGCTAACTATGGCTACACCTTC.

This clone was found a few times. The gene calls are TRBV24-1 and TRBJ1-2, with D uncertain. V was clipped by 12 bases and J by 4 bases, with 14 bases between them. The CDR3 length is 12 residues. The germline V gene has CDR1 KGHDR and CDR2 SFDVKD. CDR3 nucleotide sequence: TGTGCCCCCGAGAGGGCAGGCTATGGCTACACCTTC. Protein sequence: CAPERAGYGYTF.

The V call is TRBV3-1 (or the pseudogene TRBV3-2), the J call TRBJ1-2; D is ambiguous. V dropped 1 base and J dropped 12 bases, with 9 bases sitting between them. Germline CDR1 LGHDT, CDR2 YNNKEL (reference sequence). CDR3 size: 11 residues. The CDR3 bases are TGTGCCAGCAGCCAAGCGGGGAAGGACACCTTC. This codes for CASSQAGKDTF.

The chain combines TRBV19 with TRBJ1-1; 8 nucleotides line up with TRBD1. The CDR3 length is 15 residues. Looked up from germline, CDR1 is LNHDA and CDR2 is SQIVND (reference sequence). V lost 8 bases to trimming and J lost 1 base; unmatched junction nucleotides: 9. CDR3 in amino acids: CASSLPGTGNTEAFF. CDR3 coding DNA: TGTGCCAGTTCACTACCCGGGACAGGGAACACTGAAGCTTTCTTT.

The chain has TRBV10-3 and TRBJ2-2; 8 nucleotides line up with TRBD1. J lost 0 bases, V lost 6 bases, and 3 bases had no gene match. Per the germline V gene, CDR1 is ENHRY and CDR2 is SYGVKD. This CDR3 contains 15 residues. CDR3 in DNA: TGTGCCATCAGCGAGGACAGGGCGAACACCGGGGAGCTGTTTTTT. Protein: CAISEDRANTGELFF.

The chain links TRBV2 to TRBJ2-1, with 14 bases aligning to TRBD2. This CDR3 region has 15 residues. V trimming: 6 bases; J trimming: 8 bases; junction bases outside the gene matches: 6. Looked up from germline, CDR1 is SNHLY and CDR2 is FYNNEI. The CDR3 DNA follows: TGTGCCAGCAGGCCCGGGACTAGCGGGGGCCATGAGCAGTTCTTC. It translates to CASRPGTSGGHEQFF.

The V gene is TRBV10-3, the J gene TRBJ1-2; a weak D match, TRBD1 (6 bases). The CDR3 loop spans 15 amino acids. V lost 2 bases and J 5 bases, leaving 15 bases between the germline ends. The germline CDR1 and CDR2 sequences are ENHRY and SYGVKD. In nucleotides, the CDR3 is TGTGCCATCAGTGAGGGGGTACTGACAGGATATGGCTACACCTTC. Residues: CAISEGVLTGYGYTF.

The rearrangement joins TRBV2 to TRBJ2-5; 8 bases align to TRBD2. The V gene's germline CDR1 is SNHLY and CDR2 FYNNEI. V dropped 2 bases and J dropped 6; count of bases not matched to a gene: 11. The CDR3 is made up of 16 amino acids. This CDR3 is CASSERLAGGRKTQYF. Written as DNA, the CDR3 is TGTGCCAGCAGTGAACGGCTAGCGGGCGGCCGGAAGACCCAGTACTTC. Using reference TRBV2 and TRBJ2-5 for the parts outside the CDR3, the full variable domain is EPEVTQTPSHQVTQMGQEVILRCVPISNHLYFYWYRQILGQKVEFLVSFYNNEISEKSEIFDDQFSVERPDGSNFTLKIRSTKLEDSAMYFCASSERLAGGRKTQYFGPGTRLLVL.